This T cell receptor beta chain appears in the sequencing data of a study of T-cell memory formation after mild COVID-19 (dated by TCRdb to about 2021). In the study overall: Most TCR sequence clusters were specific to one of the two donors. The cohort comprised two young, previously healthy adult volunteers, one female and one male. In a couple of donors, T-cell clones that expanded and contracted after mild COVID-19 were followed by sequencing TCRalpha and TCRbeta repertoires longitudinally. Study-level results and caveats: The study included only a couple of mild cases, and larger cohorts that include severe cases with pre-infection samples were judged to be necessary. The second-wave clones that peaked on day 37 were not confirmed to be SARS-CoV-2 specific. Clones contracting from day 15 to 85 had balanced CD4/CD8 phenotypes, while a second wave expanding from day 15 to 37 was biased towards CD4+. Some responding clones were detected in pre-infection memory, suggesting pre-existing cross-reactive memory T cells joined the SARS-CoV-2 response. Contracting CD4+ clones were located mainly in the CM and EM memory subsets, whereas CD8+ clones were found to be enriched in EMRA.

The sample holds a few counts of this clonotype. Its antigen is not yet known. No qualities accompany the bases; no much larger clone lies one base away. PBMCs were isolated by Ficoll-Paque density gradient centrifugation. The germline V gene yields SGHVS for CDR1 and FQNEAQ for CDR2. The V end gives up 3 bases and the J end 3 bases, leaving 10 bases in the junction not matched to a gene. The CDR3 goes from the cysteine to the phenylalanine over 18 residues. Only the CDR3 part of the read is kept: 54 bases, read in frame from the first base. The run used an Illumina NovaSeq 6000. Using 5'RACE with constant-segment primers, TCRalpha and TCRbeta cDNA libraries were constructed, with sample barcodes and unique molecular identifiers added in the process. Trizol reagent was used to extract RNA from every sample. Library amplification was performed in two PCR steps, and a second sample barcode and Illumina TruSeq adapters were introduced in the second step. Sequencing of libraries was performed on an Illumina NovaSeq with 2 x 150 bp paired-end reads. The study's processing was this. The reads were demultiplexed and collapsed into UMI-guided consensus sequences using migec v1.2.7. Using mixcr v2.1.11, the UMI consensuses were aligned to TRA and TRB V and J templates and assembled into clonotypes. A clonotype was counted as expanded or contracted only if both edgeR and NoisET called the change significant, with noise models trained on biological replicates. For edgeR calls, the thresholds were a false discovery rate-adjusted p below 0.01 and a log2 fold-change of 1. PCA with hierarchical clustering of max-normalized trajectories of the 1000 most abundant clonotypes was used as exploratory dynamics analysis. The CD4 or CD8 phenotype of responding clones was assigned using the separately sequenced CD4+ and CD8+ repertoires. TCRdb took the public reads, trimmed them with fastp at Q25, ran MiXCR for clone calling and kept in-frame beta chains. Every entry covers one CDR3 protein and lists the most common genes and DNA from its rows. The V and J calls and clone size are TCRdb's, not the authors'. This sample comprises about 150,000 distinct CDR3 sequences, about a fifth of them detected only once. About 2.1% of the sample goes to the ten largest clones.

This sequence originates from an adult woman who had mild COVID-19 (a few samples of this study predate the infection). The sample titles of this study are shuffled in the database, so cell type and time point are left out; the donor was told from shared clones. This receptor chain uses TRBV7-8 and TRBJ2-4; 11 middle bases align to TRBD2. The sequenced sample consisted of PBMCs or a T cell subset sorted from them (not recorded which). The encoded CDR3 is CASSFSGGANTVKNIQYF. The nucleotides read TGTGCCAGCAGCTTTAGCGGGGGGGCGAATACGGTCAAAAACATTCAGTACTTC.